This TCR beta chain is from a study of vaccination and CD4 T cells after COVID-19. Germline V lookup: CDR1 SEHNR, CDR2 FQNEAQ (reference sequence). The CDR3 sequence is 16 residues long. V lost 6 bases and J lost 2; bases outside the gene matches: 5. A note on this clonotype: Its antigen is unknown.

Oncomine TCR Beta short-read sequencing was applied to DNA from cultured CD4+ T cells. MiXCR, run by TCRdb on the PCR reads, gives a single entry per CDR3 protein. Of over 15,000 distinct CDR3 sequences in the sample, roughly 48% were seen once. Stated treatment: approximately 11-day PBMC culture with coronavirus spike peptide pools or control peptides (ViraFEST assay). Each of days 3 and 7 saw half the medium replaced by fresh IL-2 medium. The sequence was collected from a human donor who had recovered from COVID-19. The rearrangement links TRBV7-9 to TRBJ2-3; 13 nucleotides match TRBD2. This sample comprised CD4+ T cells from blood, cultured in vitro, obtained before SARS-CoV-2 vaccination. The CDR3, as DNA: TGTGCCAGCAGTACCGGGACTAGCGGGGTCACAGATACGCAGTATTTT. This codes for CASSTGTSGVTDTQYF.